This T cell receptor (beta chain) was found in a study of blood T cells in healthy people across ages. Study overall: About one barcoded TCR beta cDNA was captured per two T cells. Study results and caveats: Age advanced and TCR beta diversity per million T cells fell, roughly linearly.

Roughly 9.2 milliliters of peripheral blood were drawn from each donor into EDTA-treated tubes. Worth noting for this clonotype: Its antigen is unidentified.

Using a J-beta primer mix together with a sample-barcoded 5' primer, a second PCR was run for roughly 7 to 11 cycles. Template switching added a 12-random-nucleotide identifier to every cDNA molecule. TCRdb itself ran the 5' RACE reads through MiXCR, one entry per CDR3 protein. The sample holds around 750,000 distinct CDR3 sequences, 53% seen once. Germline V gene sequence: CDR1 MNHNY, CDR2 SVGAGI (reference sequence). The CDR3 is made up of 15 amino acids. Unmatched junction bases numbered 19, after V lost 7 bases and J lost 11 bases. The TCR comes from a man older than 75 in good health. Sequencing used blood. The chain recombines TRBV6-6 with TRBJ2-5; 7 bases are shared with TRBD2. The CDR3: CASIKGGQGEGEQYF. The CDR3 region has the DNA TGTGCCAGCATCAAGGGAGGGCAGGGCGAAGGGGAGCAGTACTTC.